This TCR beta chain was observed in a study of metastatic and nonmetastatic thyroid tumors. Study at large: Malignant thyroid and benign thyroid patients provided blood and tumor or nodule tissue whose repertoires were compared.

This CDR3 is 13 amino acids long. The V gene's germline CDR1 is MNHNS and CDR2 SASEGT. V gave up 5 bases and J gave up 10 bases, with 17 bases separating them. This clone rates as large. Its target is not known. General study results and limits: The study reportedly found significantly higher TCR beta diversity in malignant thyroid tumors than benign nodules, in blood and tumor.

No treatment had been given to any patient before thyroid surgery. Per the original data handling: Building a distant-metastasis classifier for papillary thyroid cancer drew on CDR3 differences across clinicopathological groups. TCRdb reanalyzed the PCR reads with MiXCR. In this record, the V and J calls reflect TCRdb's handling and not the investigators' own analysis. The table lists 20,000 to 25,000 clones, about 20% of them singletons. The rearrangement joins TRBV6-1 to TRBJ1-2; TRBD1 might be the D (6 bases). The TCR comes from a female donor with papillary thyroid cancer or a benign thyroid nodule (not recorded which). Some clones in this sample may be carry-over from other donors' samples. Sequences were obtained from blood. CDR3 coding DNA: TGTGCCAGCAGTTATGCGACAGGATTCGACTACACCTTC. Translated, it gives CASSYATGFDYTF.